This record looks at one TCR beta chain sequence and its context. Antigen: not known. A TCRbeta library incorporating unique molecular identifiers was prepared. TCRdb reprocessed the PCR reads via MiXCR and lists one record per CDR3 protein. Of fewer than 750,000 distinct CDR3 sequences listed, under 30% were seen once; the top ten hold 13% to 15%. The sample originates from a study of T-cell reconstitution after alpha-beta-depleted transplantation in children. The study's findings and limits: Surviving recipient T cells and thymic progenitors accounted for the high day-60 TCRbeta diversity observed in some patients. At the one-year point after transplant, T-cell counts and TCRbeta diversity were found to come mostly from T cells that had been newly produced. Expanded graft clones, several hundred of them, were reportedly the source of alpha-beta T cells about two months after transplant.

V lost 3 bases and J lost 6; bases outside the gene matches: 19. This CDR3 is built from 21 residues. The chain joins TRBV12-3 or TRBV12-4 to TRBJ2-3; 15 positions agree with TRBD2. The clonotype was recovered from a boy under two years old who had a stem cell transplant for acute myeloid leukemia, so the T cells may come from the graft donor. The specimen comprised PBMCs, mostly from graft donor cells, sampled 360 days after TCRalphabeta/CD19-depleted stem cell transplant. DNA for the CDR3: TGTGCCAGCAGTTTCCGCCCCTGGACTAGCGGGGGGGCCGGGATGTCTGATACGCAGTATTTT. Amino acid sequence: CASSFRPWTSGGAGMSDTQYF.